The rows below give T cell receptor beta chains drawn from one sample of a study of T-cell memory formation after mild COVID-19. TCRdb redid the calling of the 5' RACE reads with MiXCR, one entry per CDR3 protein. Here the sample spans around 310,000 distinct CDR3 sequences, under 25% being singletons. Material for sequencing was PBMCs or a T cell subset sorted from them (not recorded which). The receptors originated from a man aged 18 to 29 who had mild COVID-19 (a few samples of this study predate the infection). Cell type and time point are not known. CDR3s include the opening cysteine and the closing phenylalanine or tryptophan. A D gene is named only where the DNA matches it firmly. The listing skips clone size in some rows; elsewhere it reads once, few, many or a size class.

j_call: TRBJ2-5; clone_size: NA; v_call: TRBV7-2; d_call: NA; cdr3_aa: CASSHGFRGGLEETQYF; cdr3_nt: TGTGCCAGCAGCCACGGGTTCAGGGGGGGCCTTGAAGAGACCCAGTACTTC
j_call: TRBJ1-1; clone_size: NA; v_call: TRBV7-8; d_call: NA; cdr3_aa: CASSLARRLTEAFF; cdr3_nt: TGTGCCAGCAGCTTAGCCAGGCGGTTGACTGAAGCTTTCTTT
j_call: TRBJ1-1; clone_size: few; v_call: TRBV27; d_call: NA; cdr3_aa: CASSPQMYGEAFF; cdr3_nt: TGTGCCAGCAGTCCGCAGATGTACGGGGAAGCTTTCTTT
j_call: TRBJ1-4; clone_size: NA; v_call: TRBV5-6; d_call: NA; cdr3_aa: CASSKGSEKLFF; cdr3_nt: TGTGCCAGCAGCAAAGGGAGTGAAAAACTGTTTTTT
j_call: TRBJ1-1; clone_size: few; v_call: TRBV27; d_call: NA; cdr3_aa: CASSLGVGDTEAFF; cdr3_nt: TGTGCCAGCAGTTTAGGGGTCGGGGACACTGAAGCTTTCTTT
j_call: TRBJ2-3; clone_size: NA; v_call: TRBV6-1; d_call: NA; cdr3_aa: CASRQAFPSTDTQYF; cdr3_nt: TGTGCCAGCAGACAGGCGTTTCCTAGCACAGATACGCAGTATTTT
j_call: TRBJ2-1; clone_size: many; v_call: TRBV5-1; d_call: TRBD1; cdr3_aa: CASSLSGQGNEQFF; cdr3_nt: TGCGCCAGCAGCTTGTCCGGACAGGGCAATGAGCAGTTCTTC
j_call: TRBJ2-5; clone_size: NA; v_call: TRBV28; d_call: NA; cdr3_aa: CASSPTVAGRETQYF; cdr3_nt: TGTGCCAGCAGCCCGACGGTGGCAGGGAGAGAGACCCAGTACTTC
j_call: TRBJ1-1; clone_size: many; v_call: TRBV7-6; d_call: NA; cdr3_aa: CASSLAQGKLAEAFF; cdr3_nt: TGTGCCAGCAGCTTAGCTCAGGGGAAGCTCGCTGAAGCTTTCTTT
j_call: TRBJ2-5; clone_size: NA; v_call: TRBV3-1; d_call: NA; cdr3_aa: CASSHRGGLETQYF; cdr3_nt: TGTGCCAGCAGCCACAGGGGAGGGTTAGAGACCCAGTACTTC
j_call: TRBJ2-5; clone_size: few; v_call: TRBV12-3/TRBV12-4; d_call: TRBD2; cdr3_aa: CASSSRTSGETQYF; cdr3_nt: TGTGCCAGCAGTTCCCGGACTAGCGGAGAGACCCAGTACTTC
j_call: TRBJ1-4; clone_size: few; v_call: TRBV6-5; d_call: NA; cdr3_aa: CASSYSMTVEKLFF; cdr3_nt: TGTGCCAGCAGTTACTCGATGACAGTTGAAAAACTGTTTTTT
j_call: TRBJ2-5; clone_size: few; v_call: TRBV20-1; d_call: NA; cdr3_aa: CSARAFSLFGAQYF; cdr3_nt: TGCAGTGCTAGGGCTTTTTCGCTCTTCGGGGCCCAGTACTTC